What follows are 15 T cell receptor beta chains derived from one specimen sequenced in a study of control samples from healthy donors and cancer patients. Clones were read by immunoSEQ multiplex PCR, and TCRdb kept only the in-frame ones, dropping some. Here the sample spans about 55,000 clones, 95% to 97% being singletons. The source material was blood. These receptors all stem from a woman in her thirties in good health.

V and J are TRBV18 and TRBJ2-2, with D possibly being TRBD2 (5 bases). Looked up from germline, CDR1 is KGHSH and CDR2 is LQKENI. The germline V and J ends were trimmed by 2 bases and 4 bases, with 17 bases remaining between them. CDR3 size: 17 residues. CDR3 coding DNA: TGTGCCAGCTCACCAATCGTGTCGGGGTCGAGCACCGGGGAGCTGTTTTTT. Translation gives CASSPIVSGSSTGELFF.

The V and J genes are TRBV27 and TRBJ1-6, with D unresolved. From germline, CDR1 is MNHEY and CDR2 SMNVEV (reference sequence). The CDR3 consists of 14 residues. V lost 3 bases and J 7 bases, leaving 10 bases between the germline ends. The CDR3 protein is CASSFGQENSPLHF. The DNA for the CDR3 is TGTGCCAGCAGTTTCGGTCAGGAAAATTCACCCCTCCACTTT.

This clone was recorded once. V usage is TRBV30 and J usage is TRBJ2-1; D unclear. Trimming removed 0 bases from V and 12 bases from J, with 9 bases in between. The germline gives CDR1 GTSNPN, CDR2 SVGIG (reference sequence). The CDR3 has 11 amino acids. The CDR3 loop reads CAWSVVLGQFF. The DNA for the CDR3 is TGTGCCTGGAGTGTTGTGCTGGGGCAGTTCTTC.

This clone was picked up a small number of times. The rearrangement uses TRBV24-1 and TRBJ2-3, with D unclear. The CDR3 runs 14 residues. V dropped 6 bases and J dropped 4 bases, with 13 bases sitting between them. Germline V gene sequence: CDR1 KGHDR, CDR2 SFDVKD. The CDR3 DNA follows: TGTGCCACCAGTAAGGGCAAACCTTCAGATACGCAGTATTTT. It is translated as CATSKGKPSDTQYF.

Points on this clone: Germline is not matched at one junction end, which may reflect a read error. The chain carries TRBV24-1 and TRBJ2-2; TRBD2 matches 7 bases. The CDR3 runs to 15 residues. CDR1 KGHDR and CDR2 SFDVKD come from the germline V gene. CDR3 bases: TGTGCCACCAGTGAAAGCGGGGCGAACCCCGGGGAGCTGTTTTTT. Protein product: CATSESGANPGELFF.

The chain joins TRBV7-9 to TRBJ2-2; D possibly corresponds to TRBD2 (6 bases). Trimming shortened V by 0 bases and J by 7 bases, and 9 bases separated the two germline ends. The CDR3 totals 14 residues. Per germline, CDR1 SEHNR and CDR2 FQNEAQ (reference sequence). CDR3 DNA: TGTGCCAGCAGCTTAGCCGCCGGGGGCGGGGAGCTGTTTTTT. The encoded protein is CASSLAAGGGELFF. Full variable domain (remainder filled in from reference TRBV7-9 and TRBJ2-2): DTGVSQNPRHKITKRGQNVTFRCDPISEHNRLYWYRQTLGQGPEFLTYFQNEAQLEKSRLLSDRFSAERPKGSFSTLEIQRTEQGDSAMYLCASSLAAGGGELFFGEGSRLTVL.

The chain employs TRBV7-9 and TRBJ2-1; TRBD1 might be the D (5 bases). This CDR3 has 17 residues. The V gene lost 4 bases and the J gene lost 5 bases, with 21 bases spanning the gap. The germline CDR1 and CDR2 sequences are SEHNR and FQNEAQ (reference sequence). This CDR3 reads CASSSREVGVYNNEQFF. CDR3 DNA: TGTGCCAGCAGCTCGCGAGAAGTAGGGGTTTATAACAATGAGCAGTTCTTC.

The chain combines TRBV6-6 with TRBJ2-7, with 10 bases identical to TRBD2. The CDR3 covers 15 residues. V was clipped by 6 bases and J by 6 bases; unmatched bases: 11. Germline loops: CDR1 MNHNY, CDR2 SVGAGI (reference sequence). The CDR3 DNA reads TGTGCCAGCAGCGCAGAGCGGGAGGGCCGTCGCGAGCAGTACTTC. It codes for CASSAEREGRREQYF.

The CDR3 is CASSSSSAGGYGYTF. Written as DNA, the CDR3 is TGTGCCAGCAGCTCCAGCTCCGCAGGCGGCTATGGCTACACCTTC. V is TRBV11-2 and J is TRBJ1-2; D remains ambiguous. Germline CDR1 is SGHAT and CDR2 is FQNNGV. Deletions cut 4 bases from V and 4 bases from J, with 16 bases between. The CDR3 sequence is 15 residues long.

In DNA, the CDR3 is TGTGCCAGCAGCAAAAAGATGGACTCCTGGACCCACGTGCGAGGCTACACCTTC. As protein: CASSKKMDSWTHVRGYTF. This chain links TRBV7-6 with TRBJ1-2; D unclear. The CDR3 runs to 18 residues. CDR1 and CDR2 (germline): SGHVS, FNYEAQ. The V end was cut by 5 bases, the J end by 8 bases, with 30 bases between.

The chain has TRBV27 and TRBJ2-2; TRBD2 matches at 10 bases. Germline V gives CDR1 MNHEY, CDR2 SMNVEV (reference sequence). This CDR3 has 16 residues. Trimming removed 5 bases from V and 4 bases from J; junction bases left unmatched: 7. The CDR3 DNA follows: TGTGCCAGCAGTCCTAGCGGGAGATTTGGCACCGGGGAGCTGTTTTTT. This encodes CASSPSGRFGTGELFF.

J is TRBJ2-4 and V is TRBV30, with TRBD2 identical over 11 bases. The CDR3 contains 14 residues. Germline CDR1 and CDR2: GTSNPN and SVGIG (reference sequence). J was trimmed by 8 bases and V by 1 base; bases with no gene match: 4. For the CDR3, the DNA is TGTGCCTGGAGTGGACTAGCGGGAAAAGACATTCAGTACTTC. It is translated as CAWSGLAGKDIQYF. The full variable domain, its missing parts supplied by reference TRBV30 and TRBJ2-4, is SQTIHQWPATLVQPVGSPLSLECTVEGTSNPNLYWYRQAAGRGLQLLFYSVGIGQISSEVPQNLSASRPQDRQFILSSKKLLLSDSGFYLCAWSGLAGKDIQYFGAGTRLSVL.

The gene calls are TRBV5-1 and TRBJ2-1; 7 bases agree with TRBD1. CDR3 size: 15 residues. The V gene end was trimmed by 2 bases and the J gene end by 0 bases; junction bases not matched to a gene: 2. CDR1 is SGHRS and CDR2 is YFSETQ in the germline V gene. CDR3 sequence: CASSLRDSSYNEQFF. The CDR3 DNA reads TGCGCCAGCAGCTTACGGGACAGCTCCTACAATGAGCAGTTCTTC.

CDR3 region: CASSSPGAAGTQYF. The CDR3 coding sequence is TGTGCCAGCAGCTCCCCGGGGGCAGCCGGGACCCAGTACTTC. The chain recombines TRBV5-4 with TRBJ2-5; TRBD1 or TRBD2 may be the D gene (6 bases each). The CDR3 runs 14 residues. The V end was cut by 3 bases, the J end by 7 bases, with 16 bases between. Germline lookup yields CDR1 SGHNT and CDR2 YYREEE (reference sequence).

The rearrangement joins TRBV27 to TRBJ1-2; D remains ambiguous. The germline CDR1 and CDR2 sequences are MNHEY and SMNVEV (reference sequence). This CDR3 is built from 14 residues. V shed 1 base and J shed 3 bases, with 9 bases lying between them. DNA of the CDR3: TGTGCCAGCAGTTTATGGGCTGGGGACTATGGCTACACCTTC. This encodes CASSLWAGDYGYTF.